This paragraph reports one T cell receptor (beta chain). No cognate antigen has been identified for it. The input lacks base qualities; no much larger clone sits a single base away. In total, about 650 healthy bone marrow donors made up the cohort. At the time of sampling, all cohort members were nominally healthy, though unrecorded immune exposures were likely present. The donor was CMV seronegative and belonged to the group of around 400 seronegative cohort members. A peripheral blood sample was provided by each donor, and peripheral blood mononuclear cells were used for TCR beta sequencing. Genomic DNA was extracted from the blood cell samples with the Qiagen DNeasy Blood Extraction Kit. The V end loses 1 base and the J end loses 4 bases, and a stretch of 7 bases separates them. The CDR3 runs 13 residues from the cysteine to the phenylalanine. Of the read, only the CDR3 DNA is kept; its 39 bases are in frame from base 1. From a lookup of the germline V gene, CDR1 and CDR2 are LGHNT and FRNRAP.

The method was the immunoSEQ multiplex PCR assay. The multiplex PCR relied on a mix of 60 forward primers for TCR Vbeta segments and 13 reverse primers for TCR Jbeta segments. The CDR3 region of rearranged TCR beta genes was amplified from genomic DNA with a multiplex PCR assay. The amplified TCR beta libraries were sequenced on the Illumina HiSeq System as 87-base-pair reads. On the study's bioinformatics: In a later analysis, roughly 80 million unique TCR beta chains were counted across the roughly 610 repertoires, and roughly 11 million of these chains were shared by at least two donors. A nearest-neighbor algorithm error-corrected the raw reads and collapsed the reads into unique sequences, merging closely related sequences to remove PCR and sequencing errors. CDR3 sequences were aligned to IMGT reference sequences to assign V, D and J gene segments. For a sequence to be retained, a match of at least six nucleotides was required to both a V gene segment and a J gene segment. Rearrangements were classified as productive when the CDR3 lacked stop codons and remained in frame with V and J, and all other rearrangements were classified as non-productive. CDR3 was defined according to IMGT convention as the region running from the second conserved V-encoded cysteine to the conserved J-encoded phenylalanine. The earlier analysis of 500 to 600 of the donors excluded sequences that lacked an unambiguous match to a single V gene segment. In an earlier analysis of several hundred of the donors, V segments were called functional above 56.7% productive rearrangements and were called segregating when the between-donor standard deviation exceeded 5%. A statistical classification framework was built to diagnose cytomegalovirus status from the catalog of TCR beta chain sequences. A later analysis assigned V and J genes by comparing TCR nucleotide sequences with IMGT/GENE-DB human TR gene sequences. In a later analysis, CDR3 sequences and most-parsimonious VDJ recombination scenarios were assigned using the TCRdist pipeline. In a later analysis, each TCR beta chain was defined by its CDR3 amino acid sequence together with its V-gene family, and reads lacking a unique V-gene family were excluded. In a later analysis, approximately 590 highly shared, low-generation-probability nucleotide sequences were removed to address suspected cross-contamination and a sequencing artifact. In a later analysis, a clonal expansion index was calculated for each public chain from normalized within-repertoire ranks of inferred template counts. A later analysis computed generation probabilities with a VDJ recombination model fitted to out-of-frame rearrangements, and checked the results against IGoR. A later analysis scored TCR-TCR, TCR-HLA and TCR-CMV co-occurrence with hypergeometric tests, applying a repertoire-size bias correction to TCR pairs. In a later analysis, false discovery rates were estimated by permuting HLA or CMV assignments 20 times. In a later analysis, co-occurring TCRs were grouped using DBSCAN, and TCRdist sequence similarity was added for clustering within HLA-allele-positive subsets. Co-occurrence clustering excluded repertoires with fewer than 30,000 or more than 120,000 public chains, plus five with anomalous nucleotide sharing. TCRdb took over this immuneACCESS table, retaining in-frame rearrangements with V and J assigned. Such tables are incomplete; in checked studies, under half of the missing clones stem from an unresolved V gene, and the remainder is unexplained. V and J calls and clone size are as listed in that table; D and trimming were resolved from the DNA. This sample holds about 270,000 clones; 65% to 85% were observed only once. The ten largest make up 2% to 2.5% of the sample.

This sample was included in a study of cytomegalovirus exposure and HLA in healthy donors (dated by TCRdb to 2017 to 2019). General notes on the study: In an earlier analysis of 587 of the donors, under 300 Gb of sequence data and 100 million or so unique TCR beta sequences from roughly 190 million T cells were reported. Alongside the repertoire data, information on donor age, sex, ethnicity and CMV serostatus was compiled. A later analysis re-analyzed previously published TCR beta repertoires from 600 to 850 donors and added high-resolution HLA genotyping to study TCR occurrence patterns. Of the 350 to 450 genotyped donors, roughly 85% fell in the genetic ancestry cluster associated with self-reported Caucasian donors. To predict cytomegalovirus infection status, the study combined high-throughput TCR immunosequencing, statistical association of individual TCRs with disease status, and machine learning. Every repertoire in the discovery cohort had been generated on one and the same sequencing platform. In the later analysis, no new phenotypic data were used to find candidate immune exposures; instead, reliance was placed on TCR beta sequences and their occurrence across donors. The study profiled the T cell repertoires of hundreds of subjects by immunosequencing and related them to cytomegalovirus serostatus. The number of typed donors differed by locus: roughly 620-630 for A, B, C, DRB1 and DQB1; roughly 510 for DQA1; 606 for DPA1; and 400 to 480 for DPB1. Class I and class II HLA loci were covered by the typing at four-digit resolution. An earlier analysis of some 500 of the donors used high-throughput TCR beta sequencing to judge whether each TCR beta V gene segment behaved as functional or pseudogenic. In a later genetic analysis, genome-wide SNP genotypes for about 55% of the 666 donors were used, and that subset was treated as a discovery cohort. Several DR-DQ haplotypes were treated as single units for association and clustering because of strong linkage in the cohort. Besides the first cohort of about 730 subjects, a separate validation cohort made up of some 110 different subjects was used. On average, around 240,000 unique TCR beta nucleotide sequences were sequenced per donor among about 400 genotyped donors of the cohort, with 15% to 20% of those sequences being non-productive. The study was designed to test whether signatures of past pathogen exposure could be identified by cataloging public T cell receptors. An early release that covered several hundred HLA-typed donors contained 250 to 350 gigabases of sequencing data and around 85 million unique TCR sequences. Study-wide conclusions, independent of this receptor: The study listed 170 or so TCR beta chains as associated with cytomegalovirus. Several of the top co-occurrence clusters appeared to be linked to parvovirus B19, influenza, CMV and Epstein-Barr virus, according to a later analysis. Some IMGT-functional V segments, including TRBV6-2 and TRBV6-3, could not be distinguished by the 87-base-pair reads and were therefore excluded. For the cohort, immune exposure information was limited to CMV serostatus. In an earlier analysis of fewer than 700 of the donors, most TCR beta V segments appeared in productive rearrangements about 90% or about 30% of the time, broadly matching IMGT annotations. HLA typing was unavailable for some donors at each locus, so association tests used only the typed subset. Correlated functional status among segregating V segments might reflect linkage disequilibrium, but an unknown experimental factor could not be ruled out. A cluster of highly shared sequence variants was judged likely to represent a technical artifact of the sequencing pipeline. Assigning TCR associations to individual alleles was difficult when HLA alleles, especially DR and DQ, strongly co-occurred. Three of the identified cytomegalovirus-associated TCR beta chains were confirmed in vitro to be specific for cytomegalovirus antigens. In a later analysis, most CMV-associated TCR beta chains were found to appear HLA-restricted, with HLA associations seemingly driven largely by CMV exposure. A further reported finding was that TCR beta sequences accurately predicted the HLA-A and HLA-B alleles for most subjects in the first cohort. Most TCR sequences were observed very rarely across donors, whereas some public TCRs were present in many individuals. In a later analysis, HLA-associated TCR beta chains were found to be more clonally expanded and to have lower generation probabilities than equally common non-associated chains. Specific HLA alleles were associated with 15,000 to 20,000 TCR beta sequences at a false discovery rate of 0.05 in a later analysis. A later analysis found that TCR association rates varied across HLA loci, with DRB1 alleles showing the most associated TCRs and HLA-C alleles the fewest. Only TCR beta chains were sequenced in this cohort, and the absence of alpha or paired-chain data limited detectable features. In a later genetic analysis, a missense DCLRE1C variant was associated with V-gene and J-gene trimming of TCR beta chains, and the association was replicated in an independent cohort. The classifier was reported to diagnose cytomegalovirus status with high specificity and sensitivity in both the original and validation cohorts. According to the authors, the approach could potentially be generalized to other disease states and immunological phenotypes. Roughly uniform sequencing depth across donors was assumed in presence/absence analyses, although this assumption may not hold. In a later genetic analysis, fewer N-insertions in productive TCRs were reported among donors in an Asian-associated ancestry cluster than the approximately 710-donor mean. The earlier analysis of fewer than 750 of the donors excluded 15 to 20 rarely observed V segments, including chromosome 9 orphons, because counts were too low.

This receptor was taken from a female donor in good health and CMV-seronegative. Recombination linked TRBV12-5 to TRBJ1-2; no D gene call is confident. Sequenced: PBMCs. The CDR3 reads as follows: CASGLGRGYGYTF. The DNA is TGTGCTAGTGGTTTGGGACGAGGCTATGGCTACACCTTC.